The T cell receptor beta chain under discussion was sequenced for a study of CD8 T cells in ankylosing spondylitis. Findings of the study overall: Prior work had noted some motif variants in reactive arthritis blood and synovial fluid. The study identified a TCR beta motif of eight highly homologous variants that appeared characteristic of ankylosing spondylitis blood.

Germline lookup yields CDR1 LNHDA and CDR2 SQIVND (reference sequence). The V and J ends lost 7 bases and 10 bases respectively, with 19 bases between them. The CDR3 has 13 amino acids. TCRdb ran MiXCR on the 5' RACE reads and lists one entry per CDR3 protein. The sample holds roughly 240,000 distinct CDR3 sequences, around 8% seen once. This clonotype was seen at least ten times. The antigen remains unidentified. The receptor was derived from a female donor with ankylosing spondylitis or in good health (not recorded which). V and J are TRBV19 and TRBJ1-1, with D possibly matching TRBD1 (5 bases). Sequencing used blood, either unsorted or a sorted T cell fraction (not recorded which). The CDR3 is CASIDRDRGRAFF. For the CDR3, the DNA is TGTGCCAGTATAGACCGGGACCGCGGACGAGCTTTCTTT.